This is a list of T cell receptor beta chains from one sample in a study of blood T cells in healthy people across ages. Each CDR3 protein gets one entry after TCRdb re-called the 5' RACE reads with MiXCR. The table lists about 840,000 distinct CDR3 sequences, 25% to 30% of them singletons, with about 10% in the top ten. This same sample was also taken into another study, of T cells of mothers and their children.

The specimen was blood. The receptors stem from a woman in her forties in good health. Each CDR3 is given with its conserved first and last residue. The D gene is left open where the match is weak. Size values are once, few and many counts, or a class for expanded clones, and some rows have none.

TRBD1 many TRBJ1-2 TRBV9 17 CASSAGRQGTSKHGYTF TGTGCCAGCAGCGCAGGACGACAGGGGACAAGCAAGCATGGCTACACCTTC
TRBD2 . TRBJ2-7 TRBV28 18 CASSPPPTQGLVPYEQYF TGTGCCAGCAGTCCTCCCCCCACCCAAGGACTAGTCCCCTACGAGCAGTACTTC
. many TRBJ2-7 TRBV18 14 CASQGMRGLDEQYF TGTGCCAGCCAAGGGATGAGGGGATTGGACGAGCAGTACTTC
. few TRBJ1-4 TRBV11-2 15 CASSLGREYNEKLFF TGTGCCAGCAGCTTAGGACGGGAGTATAATGAAAAACTGTTTTTT
TRBD1 many TRBJ2-5 TRBV28 15 CASSLGDRVGETQYF TGTGCCAGCAGTTTAGGGGACAGGGTCGGGGAGACCCAGTACTTC
TRBD2 . TRBJ2-5 TRBV7-8 15 CASSFGRGVGDEQYF TGTGCCAGCAGCTTCGGGCGGGGGGTTGGGGATGAGCAGTACTTC
TRBD1 few TRBJ2-1 TRBV9 15 CASSVIPGTEGEQFF TGTGCCAGCAGCGTGATACCCGGGACAGAGGGGGAGCAGTTCTTC
TRBD1 many TRBJ1-4 TRBV6-1 15 CASSEAVTGSEKLFF TGTGCCAGCAGTGAAGCGGTGACAGGGAGTGAAAAACTGTTTTTT
. few TRBJ1-4 TRBV7-8 14 CASSSPGRNEKLFF TGTGCCAGCAGCTCCCCCGGGCGAAATGAAAAACTGTTTTTT
. many TRBJ1-6 TRBV7-2 15 CASSPRPGDNSPLHF TGTGCCAGCAGCCCTCGGCCTGGGGATAATTCACCCCTCCACTTT
. . TRBJ1-1 TRBV5-5 14 CASSLVQYGERAFF TGTGCCAGCAGCTTGGTTCAGTATGGGGAACGAGCTTTCTTT
. . TRBJ1-2 TRBV24-1 12 CATSAPVYGCTF TGTGCCACCAGTGCTCCTGTTTATGGCTGCACCTTC
. many TRBJ2-5 TRBV7-8 15 CASSLVTSYQETQYF TGTGCCAGCAGCTTAGTTACTTCGTACCAAGAGACCCAGTACTTC
. . TRBJ1-2 TRBV7-2 11 CASSLIYGYTF TGTGCCAGCAGCTTAATCTATGGCTACACCTTC
TRBD1 few TRBJ1-2 TRBV12-3/TRBV12-4 15 CASSLGTGDWNGYTF TGTGCCAGCAGTTTAGGGACAGGGGACTGGAATGGCTACACCTTC
TRBD1 many TRBJ2-1 TRBV20-1 14 CSARLGTGDRVQFF TGCAGTGCTAGACTGGGGACAGGGGATCGGGTGCAGTTCTTC
TRBD2 . TRBJ2-7 TRBV20-1 15 CSARDMRGGTYEQYF TGCAGTGCTAGAGATATGCGGGGGGGTACCTACGAGCAGTACTTC
. . TRBJ1-1 TRBV7-8 15 CASSSLRDTGPGAFF TGTGCCAGCAGCTCTCTCCGGGACACGGGTCCGGGAGCTTTCTTT